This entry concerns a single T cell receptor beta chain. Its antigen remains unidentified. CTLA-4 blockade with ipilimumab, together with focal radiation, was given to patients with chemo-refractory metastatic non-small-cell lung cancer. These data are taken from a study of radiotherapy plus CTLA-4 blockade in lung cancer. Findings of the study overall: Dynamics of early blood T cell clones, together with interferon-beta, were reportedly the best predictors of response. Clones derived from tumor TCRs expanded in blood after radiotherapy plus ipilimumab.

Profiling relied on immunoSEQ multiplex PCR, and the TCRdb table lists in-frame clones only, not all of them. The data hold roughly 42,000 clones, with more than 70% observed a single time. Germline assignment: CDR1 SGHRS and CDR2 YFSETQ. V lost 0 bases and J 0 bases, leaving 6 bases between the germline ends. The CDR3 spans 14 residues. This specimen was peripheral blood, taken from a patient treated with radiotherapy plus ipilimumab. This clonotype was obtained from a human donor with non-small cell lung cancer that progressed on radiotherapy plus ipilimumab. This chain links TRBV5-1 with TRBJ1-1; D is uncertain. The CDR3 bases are TGCGCCAGCAGCTTGGGCGAAGTGAACACTGAAGCTTTCTTT. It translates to CASSLGEVNTEAFF.